Listed below are T cell receptor beta chains from one sample, sequenced in a study of regulatory T cells in long-lasting Graves disease. TCRdb passed the multiplex PCR reads through MiXCR, listing each CDR3 protein once. Counted here are roughly 400,000 distinct CDR3 sequences, less than 20% occurring once; the ten biggest clones make up about 23%. These data also featured in a second study, about T cells in Graves' hyperthyroidism and ophthalmopathy.

The material sequenced was peripheral blood mononuclear cells (PBMCs), taken at new diagnosis, from a patient treated with antithyroid drugs. The receptors here all came from a woman younger than 30 with Graves disease. The CDR3 runs from the conserved cysteine through the conserved F or W. Fields, in order: J gene, V gene, CDR3 length, clone size, D gene, CDR3 protein. A D gene is named only where the DNA matches it firmly. Clone size is given for some rows only: seen once, a few or many times, or a class if the clone is expanded.

TRBJ1-1	TRBV4-1	17	few	TRBD1	CASSQDGPMDRLEEAFF
TRBJ1-4	TRBV5-1	14	few	TRBD1	CASSQTAGTEKLFF
TRBJ2-5	TRBV7-9	19	many	TRBD2	CASSSRTSGSPGPQETQYF
TRBJ2-7	TRBV30	13	few	TRBD2	CAWSVQREGEQYF
TRBJ2-5	TRBV7-2	12	.	.	CASSLDTGAQYF
TRBJ2-1	TRBV20-1	15	many	TRBD1	CSADRGAGIYNEQFF
TRBJ2-1	TRBV19	14	.	TRBD2	CASETSGRGNEQFF
TRBJ2-1	TRBV4-2	16	.	TRBD2	CASSHPTSGSYNEQFF
TRBJ2-6	TRBV18	16	.	TRBD2	CASSPGGSTGANVLTF
TRBJ2-5	TRBV29-1	14	.	TRBD2	CSVDQREGIETQYF
TRBJ1-3	TRBV3-1	15	.	.	CASSPLAVSGNTIYF
TRBJ2-1	TRBV28	17	.	TRBD1	CASSPASGTVHYNEQFF
TRBJ2-5	TRBV7-2	17	many	TRBD2	CASSAPQGGRMEETQYF
TRBJ1-1	TRBV19	13	.	.	CASSMGGRTEAFF
TRBJ2-7	TRBV2	12	.	TRBD1	CASRQGAYEQCF
TRBJ1-5	TRBV28	17	few	.	CASSLWGGIGYNQPQHF
TRBJ1-1	TRBV29-1	14	.	.	CSVEDLARGSEAFF
TRBJ2-5	TRBV7-6	17	many	TRBD2	CASSSPQTSGRKETQYF
TRBJ2-7	TRBV12-3/TRBV12-4	14	many	TRBD1	CASSLAVTGYEQYF
TRBJ2-7	TRBV5-1	15	.	TRBD1	CASGLGTGRAYEQYF
TRBJ1-2	TRBV2	15	many	.	CASSEDQTLLYGYTF
TRBJ1-5	TRBV6-1	14	.	.	CASSAVHSNQPQHF
TRBJ2-7	TRBV18	19	few	TRBD2	CASSPVGAGLGSSLYEQYF
TRBJ2-1	TRBV7-3	14	many	TRBD1	CASSRPDRDNEQFF
TRBJ2-5	TRBV12-3/TRBV12-4	13	many	.	CASSFEVGQTQYF
TRBJ2-1	TRBV10-1	15	.	TRBD2	CASSETSGRFNEQFF
TRBJ2-7	TRBV15	15	.	TRBD2	CATSRVASGSYEQYF
TRBJ2-7	TRBV9	14	.	.	CASSVSGSAYEQYF
TRBJ2-7	TRBV6-2/TRBV6-3	12	few	.	CASSFNSWEQYF
TRBJ2-7	TRBV5-1	13	many	.	CASSWDSSYEQYF
TRBJ2-5	TRBV30	12	many	.	CAWNSGQETQYF
TRBJ2-1	TRBV24-1	15	few	TRBD2	CATSDGLAGVGEQFF
TRBJ2-7	TRBV6-9	15	many	.	CASSYRGTDSYEQYF
TRBJ1-2	TRBV12-3/TRBV12-4	15	.	TRBD1	CASTTQGDPSYGYTF
TRBJ1-5	TRBV7-2	15	many	TRBD1	CASSLLSGGGQPQHF
TRBJ2-1	TRBV20-1	17	many	TRBD2	CSASGTSGKSPRNEQFF
TRBJ2-1	TRBV12-3/TRBV12-4	14	many	TRBD1	CASSKGQLKVEQFF
TRBJ2-1	TRBV28	17	many	TRBD2	CASSPPKTGGAYNEQFF
TRBJ2-1	TRBV7-9	13	few	.	CASERDTYNEQFF
TRBJ2-6	TRBV2	14	many	TRBD2	CAIREGTGANVLTF
TRBJ2-3	TRBV4-1	16	.	.	CASSLRMGGQADTQYF
TRBJ2-1	TRBV12-3/TRBV12-4	14	once	TRBD2	CASSGLAGGPEQFF
TRBJ2-5	TRBV6-5	13	many	.	CASSYSFQETQYF